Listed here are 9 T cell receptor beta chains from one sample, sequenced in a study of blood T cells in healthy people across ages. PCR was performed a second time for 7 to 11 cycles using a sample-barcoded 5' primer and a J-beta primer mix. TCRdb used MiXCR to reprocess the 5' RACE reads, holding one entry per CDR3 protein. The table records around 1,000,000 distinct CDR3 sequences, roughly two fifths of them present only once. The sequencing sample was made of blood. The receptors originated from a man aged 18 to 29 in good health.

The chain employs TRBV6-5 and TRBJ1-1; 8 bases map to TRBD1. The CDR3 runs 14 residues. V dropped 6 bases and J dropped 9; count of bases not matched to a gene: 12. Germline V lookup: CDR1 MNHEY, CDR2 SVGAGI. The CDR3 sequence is CASRPTGDRPKAFF. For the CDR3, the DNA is TGTGCCAGCAGACCGACAGGGGACAGGCCTAAAGCTTTCTTT.

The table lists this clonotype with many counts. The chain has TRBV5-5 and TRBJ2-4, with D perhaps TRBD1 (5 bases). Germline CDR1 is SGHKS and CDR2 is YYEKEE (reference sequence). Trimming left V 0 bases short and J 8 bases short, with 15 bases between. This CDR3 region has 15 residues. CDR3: CASSLGSLGVDIQYF. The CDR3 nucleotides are TGTGCCAGCAGCTTGGGAAGTCTAGGGGTTGACATTCAGTACTTC.

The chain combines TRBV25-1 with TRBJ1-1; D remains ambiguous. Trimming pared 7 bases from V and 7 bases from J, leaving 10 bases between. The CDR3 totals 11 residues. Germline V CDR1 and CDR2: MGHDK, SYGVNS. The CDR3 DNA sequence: TGTGCCAGCAATTTCGGGATTGAAGCTTTCTTT. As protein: CASNFGIEAFF.

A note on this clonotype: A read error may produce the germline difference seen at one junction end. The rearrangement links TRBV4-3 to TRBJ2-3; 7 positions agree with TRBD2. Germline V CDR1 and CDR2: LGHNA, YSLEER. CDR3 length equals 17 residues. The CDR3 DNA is TGCGCCGGCAGCCAAGGGGTCGGCGGGGGAAGCACAGATACGCAGTATTTT. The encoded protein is CAGSQGVGGGSTDTQYF.

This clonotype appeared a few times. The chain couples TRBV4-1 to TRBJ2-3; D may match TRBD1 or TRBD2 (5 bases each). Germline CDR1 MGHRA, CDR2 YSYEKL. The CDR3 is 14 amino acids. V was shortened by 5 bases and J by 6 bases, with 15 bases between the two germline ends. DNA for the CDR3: TGCGCCAGCAGCTGGGACCTGGAACAGGATACGCAGTATTTT. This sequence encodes CASSWDLEQDTQYF.

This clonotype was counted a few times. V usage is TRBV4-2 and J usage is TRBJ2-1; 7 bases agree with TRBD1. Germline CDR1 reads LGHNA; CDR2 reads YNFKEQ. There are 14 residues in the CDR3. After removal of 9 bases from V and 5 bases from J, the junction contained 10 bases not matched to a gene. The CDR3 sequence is CASRGRGPDNEQFF. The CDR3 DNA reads TGTGCCAGTAGAGGTAGGGGGCCGGACAATGAGCAGTTCTTC.

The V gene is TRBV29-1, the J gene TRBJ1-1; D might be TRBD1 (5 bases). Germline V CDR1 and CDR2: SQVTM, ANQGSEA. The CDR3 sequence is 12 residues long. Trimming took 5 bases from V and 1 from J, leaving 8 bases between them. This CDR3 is CSVTRGNTEAFF. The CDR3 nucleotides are TGCAGCGTTACAAGGGGGAACACTGAAGCTTTCTTT.

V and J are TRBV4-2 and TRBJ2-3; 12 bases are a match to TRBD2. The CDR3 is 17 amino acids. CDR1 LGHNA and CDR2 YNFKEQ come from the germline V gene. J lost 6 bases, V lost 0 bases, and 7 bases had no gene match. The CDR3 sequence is CASSQELAGGQGDTQYF. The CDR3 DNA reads TGTGCCAGCAGCCAAGAACTAGCGGGGGGACAGGGGGATACGCAGTATTTT.

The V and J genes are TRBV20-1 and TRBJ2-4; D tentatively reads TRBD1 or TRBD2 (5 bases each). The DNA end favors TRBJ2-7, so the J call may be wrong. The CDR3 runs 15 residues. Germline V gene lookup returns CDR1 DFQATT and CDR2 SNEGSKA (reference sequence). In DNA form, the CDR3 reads TGCAGTGCTCTATCTAATAGGGACGGCCTTGACGAGCAGTACTTC. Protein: CSALSNRDGLDEQYF.